This passage covers 17 T cell receptor beta chains from one sample sequenced in a study of blood T cells in healthy people across ages. A second PCR of roughly 7 to 11 cycles used a sample-barcoded 5' primer and a J-beta primer mix. MiXCR, run by TCRdb on the 5' RACE reads, gives a single entry per CDR3 protein. The repertoire has 1.5 million to 2 million distinct CDR3 sequences, about 49% of them found once; the top ten carry about 2.1%. Specimen: blood. Every receptor here comes from a woman aged 40 to 49 in good health.

The J gene is TRBJ2-3, the V gene TRBV7-2; D unclear. CDR3 length: 15 amino acids. V lost 1 base, J lost 0 bases, and 8 bases lay in between. Germline CDR1 and CDR2: SGHTA and FQGNSA. DNA for the CDR3: TGTGCCAGCAGCTTAGTCACAACAAGCACAGATACGCAGTATTTT. Amino acid sequence: CASSLVTTSTDTQYF.

A single count supports this clonotype. The V gene is TRBV5-1, the J gene TRBJ2-1; 8 bases map to TRBD2. CDR1 and CDR2 from the germline V gene are SGHRS and YFSETQ. The CDR3 runs 16 residues. The ends lost 0 bases at V and 3 bases at J; junction bases unmatched: 5. The CDR3 coding sequence is TGCGCCAGCAGCTTGGAATCGGGGGGGGTCTACAATGAGCAGTTCTTC. Residues: CASSLESGGVYNEQFF.

Points on this clonotype: A junction end diverges from the germline sequence, so it may reflect a read error. The chain recombines TRBV11-2 with TRBJ2-3, with 10 nucleotides matching TRBD2. Germline V gives CDR1 SGHAT, CDR2 FQNNGV. The CDR3 is made up of 17 amino acids. CDR3 protein: CASSSLVSSGGTDTQNF. The CDR3 nucleotides read TGTGCCAGCAGCTCCCTGGTTTCTAGCGGGGGCACAGATACGCAGAATTTT. The full variable domain, with the rest looked up from reference TRBV11-2 and TRBJ2-3, is EAGVAQSPRYKIIEKRQSVAFWCNPISGHATLYWYQQILGQGPKLLIQFQNNGVVDDSQLPKDRFSAERLKGVDSTLKIQPAKLEDSAVYLCASSSLVSSGGTDTQNFGPGTRLTVL.

The chain employs TRBV6-5 and TRBJ1-2; 7 bases map to TRBD1. The V and J ends lost 8 bases and 0 bases, in that order; junction bases with no gene match: 6. The CDR3 spans 14 residues. Germline V gene lookup returns CDR1 MNHEY and CDR2 SVGAGI. The CDR3, as DNA: TGTGCCAGCTCCTTTAGGGGGCCTAACTATGGCTACACCTTC. It specifies CASSFRGPNYGYTF.

V gene TRBV6-2 or TRBV6-3 combines with J gene TRBJ2-1, with D hard to call. Matching the DNA end better, TRBJ2-7 makes the J call doubtful. The germline V gene has CDR1 MNHEY and CDR2 SVGEGT. This CDR3 comprises 14 residues. CDR3 DNA: TGTGCCAGCAGTTACCTGGGGTTGTTCAATGAGCAGTACTTC. It yields the protein CASSYLGLFNEQYF.

This chain connects TRBV7-2 to TRBJ2-1, with a weak D call TRBD1 (5 bases). Trimming removed 3 bases at V and 5 bases at J, with 14 bases between. This CDR3 is 15 amino acids long. Germline V gives CDR1 SGHTA, CDR2 FQGNSA. CDR3 nucleotide sequence: TGTGCCAGCAGCTTGGTGGACATTGGCAACAATGAGCAGTTCTTC. Translated, it gives CASSLVDIGNNEQFF.

The rearrangement links TRBV13 to TRBJ2-1; 12 bases fit TRBD2. Trimming cost V 5 bases and J 5 bases; bases outside gene matches: 7. CDR3 length equals 16 residues. The germline V gene encodes CDR1 PRHDT and CDR2 FYEKMQ (reference sequence). The CDR3 DNA is TGTGCCAGCAGCCAATGGACTAGCGGGGAGCACAATGAGCAGTTCTTC. Its protein product is CASSQWTSGEHNEQFF.

V gene TRBV6-5 combines with J gene TRBJ2-7; maybe TRBD1 (5 bases). Germline CDR1 is MNHEY and CDR2 is SVGAGI. V was clipped by 2 bases and J by 4 bases, with 12 bases between them. This CDR3 contains 14 residues. The CDR3 protein is CASSYGIGAYEQYF. DNA of the CDR3: TGTGCCAGCAGTTACGGTATAGGGGCTTACGAGCAGTACTTC.

The V and J genes are TRBV11-2 and TRBJ1-6; possibly TRBD1 for D (5 bases). CDR1 and CDR2 (germline): SGHAT, FQNNGV. V shed 0 bases and J shed 9 bases, with 15 bases lying between them. CDR3 length: 16 amino acids. CDR3 DNA sequence: TGTGCCAGCAGCTTAGAGGGGAGGGGTATAGGTTCACCCCTCCACTTT. Residues: CASSLEGRGIGSPLHF.

The chain joins TRBV4-2 to TRBJ2-1; 7 bases match TRBD2. Germline V gene sequence: CDR1 LGHNA, CDR2 YNFKEQ. The V gene end was trimmed by 0 bases and the J gene end by 5 bases; junction bases not matched to a gene: 10. This CDR3 has 17 amino acids. CDR3 sequence: CASSQDSGGGVNNEQFF. CDR3 DNA: TGTGCCAGCAGCCAAGATTCGGGCGGGGGAGTTAACAATGAGCAGTTCTTC.

The rearrangement links TRBV5-1 to TRBJ1-2, with D possibly being TRBD1 (5 bases). V was clipped by 0 bases and J by 9 bases, with 15 bases between them. Germline loops: CDR1 SGHRS, CDR2 YFSETQ. The CDR3 extends over 14 amino acids. The CDR3 nucleotides are TGCGCCAGCAGCTTGGAAGCAGGGTCTGGGCGCTACACCTTC. As protein: CASSLEAGSGRYTF.

J is TRBJ2-1 and V is TRBV9; TRBD2 matches at 9 bases. The CDR3 totals 15 residues. CDR1 is SGDLS and CDR2 is YYNGEE in the germline V gene. Trimming removed 4 bases from V and 6 bases from J; junction bases left unmatched: 8. The CDR3 spells CASSSQGGGVNEQFF. The CDR3 nucleotides are TGTGCCAGCAGCTCGCAGGGCGGGGGGGTCAATGAGCAGTTCTTC. Combining the CDR3 with reference TRBV9 and TRBJ2-1 gives the whole variable domain DSGVTQTPKHLITATGQRVTLRCSPRSGDLSVYWYQQSLDQGLQFLIQYYNGEERAKGNILERFSAQQFPDLHSELNLSSLELGDSALYFCASSSQGGGVNEQFFGPGTRLTVL.

This chain joins TRBV6-5 and TRBJ1-2; possibly TRBD1 for D (6 bases). CDR1 is MNHEY, CDR2 SVGAGI, per germline. Trimming removed 6 bases at V and 4 bases at J, with 15 bases between. CDR3 length: 14 residues. CDR3 loop: CASRQGKGIYGYTF. As DNA, the CDR3 is TGTGCCAGCAGGCAGGGGAAGGGGATCTATGGCTACACCTTC.

The chain links TRBV15 to TRBJ2-1; 10 nucleotides line up with TRBD1. Germline trimming cut 2 bases from V and 7 bases from J; bases unmatched to any gene: 5. Germline V gene data show CDR1 as LNHNV and CDR2 as YYDKDF (reference sequence). There are 15 residues in the CDR3. The CDR3 loop is CATSRFGTGANEQFF. The DNA of the CDR3 is TGTGCCACCAGCAGATTTGGGACAGGGGCTAATGAGCAGTTCTTC.

There are a few counts of this clonotype. J is TRBJ2-3 and V is TRBV15, with 7 nucleotides matching TRBD2. Trimming cost V 0 bases and J 4 bases; bases outside gene matches: 4. Germline lookup yields CDR1 LNHNV and CDR2 YYDKDF (reference sequence). The CDR3 contains 15 residues. CDR3 sequence (DNA): TGTGCCACCAGCAGAGATGGGGAGGGCGCAGATACGCAGTATTTT. Translated: CATSRDGEGADTQYF.

The rearrangement links TRBV6-2 or TRBV6-3 to TRBJ2-2; tentatively, D is TRBD1 (6 bases). The CDR3 covers 14 residues. Trimming shortened V by 8 bases and J by 3 bases, and 13 bases separated the two germline ends. Germline CDR1 and CDR2: MNHEY and SVGEGT. The DNA of the CDR3 is TGTGCCAGCGGGCGGCAGGGGTACACCGGGGAGCTGTTTTTT. Amino acids: CASGRQGYTGELFF.

The genes are TRBV5-1 and TRBJ2-5, with D perhaps matching TRBD2 (5 bases). This CDR3 comprises 16 residues. Trimming pared 3 bases from V and 2 bases from J, leaving 17 bases between. Germline CDR1 and CDR2: SGHRS and YFSETQ. The CDR3 DNA is TGCGCCAGCAGCTCCCGCGGTCTTACTAGTCAAGAGACCCAGTACTTC. Translating it yields CASSSRGLTSQETQYF.